These 13 T cell receptor beta chains share one sample of origin, sequenced in a study of identical twins. TCRdb redid the calling of the 5' RACE reads with MiXCR, one entry per CDR3 protein. The sample holds around 450,000 distinct CDR3 sequences, 14% seen once. The data also belong to a second study, concerning yellow fever vaccine responses in identical twins.

What was sequenced was CD4+ T cells sorted from blood. Receptors were obtained from a woman between 18 and 29 years old in good health.

This clonotype was picked up many times. J is TRBJ2-2 and V is TRBV28, with D perhaps matching TRBD2 (6 bases). V gave up 5 bases and J gave up 1 base, with 11 bases separating them. Germline V gene lookup returns CDR1 MDHEN and CDR2 SYDVKM. The CDR3 runs 15 residues. The CDR3 sequence: CASSDLARNTGELFF. The CDR3 nucleotides read TGTGCCAGCAGTGATCTAGCGAGGAACACCGGGGAGCTGTTTTTT.

The chain employs TRBV6-2 or TRBV6-3 and TRBJ1-2, with 8 bases identical to TRBD1. Germline lookup yields CDR1 MNHEY and CDR2 SVGEGT. This CDR3 is built from 15 residues. Unmatched junction bases numbered 8, after V lost 5 bases and J lost 3 bases. The CDR3 loop is CASSTWTGPDYGYTF. The CDR3 region has the DNA TGTGCCAGCAGTACGTGGACAGGGCCGGACTATGGCTACACCTTC.

The chain combines TRBV28 with TRBJ2-3; TRBD2 aligns across 16 bases. Per germline, CDR1 MDHEN and CDR2 SYDVKM. Trimming removed 1 base from V and 6 bases from J; junction bases left unmatched: 10. CDR3 length equals 19 residues. This CDR3 is CASSLSHGTSGRATDTQYF. CDR3 sequence (DNA): TGTGCCAGCAGTTTATCTCACGGGACTAGCGGGAGGGCCACGGATACGCAGTATTTT. Combining the CDR3 with reference TRBV28 and TRBJ2-3 gives the whole variable domain DVKVTQSSRYLVKRTGEKVFLECVQDMDHENMFWYRQDPGLGLRLIYFSYDVKMKEKGDIPEGYSVSREKKERFSLILESASTNQTSMYLCASSLSHGTSGRATDTQYFGPGTRLTVL.

The chain employs TRBV5-1 and TRBJ2-1; tentatively, D is TRBD2 (7 bases). This CDR3 has 16 amino acids. V dropped 2 bases and J dropped 2 bases, with 14 bases sitting between them. The germline CDR1 and CDR2 sequences are SGHRS and YFSETQ. DNA for the CDR3: TGCGCCAGCAGCTTTGGGGGGGGCCTACCCTACAATGAGCAGTTCTTC. This encodes CASSFGGGLPYNEQFF.

This clonotype was counted between two and nine times. The V and J genes are TRBV12-3 or TRBV12-4 and TRBJ1-5; D might be TRBD1 (5 bases). CDR3 size: 14 residues. V was pared by 3 bases and J by 6 bases, with 12 bases between. CDR3 loop: CASSFQQVLQPQHF. The CDR3 region has the DNA TGTGCCAGCAGTTTCCAACAGGTTCTTCAGCCCCAGCATTTT.

The CDR3, as DNA: TGCGCCAGCAGCTACCAGTCAGCTAGCACAGATACGCAGTATTTT. Its protein is CASSYQSASTDTQYF. The chain has TRBV5-1 and TRBJ2-3; D remains unclear. The germline CDR1 and CDR2 sequences are SGHRS and YFSETQ. V lost 3 bases to trimming and J lost 0 bases, with 11 bases between them. The CDR3 totals 15 residues.

This clonotype was counted between two and nine times. At one of its ends the junction is not consistent with the germline gene, which may arise from a read error. The gene calls are TRBV5-6 and TRBJ2-2; D remains unclear. The CDR3 totals 14 residues. Looked up from germline, CDR1 is SGHDT and CDR2 is YYEEEE. For the CDR3, the DNA is TGTGCCAGCACCTTGTGGGCGGTCACCGGGGAGCTGTTTTTT. This codes for CASTLWAVTGELFF.

The V call is TRBV19, the J call TRBJ2-1; TRBD1 matches at 9 bases. This CDR3 is built from 18 residues. Germline lookup yields CDR1 LNHDA and CDR2 SQIVND (reference sequence). The V segment lost 6 bases and the J segment 0 bases; nucleotides outside the gene matches: 12. CDR3 protein: CASSSGQGTYSSYNEQFF. In DNA, the CDR3 is TGTGCCAGTAGCTCAGGACAGGGGACCTACAGCTCCTACAATGAGCAGTTCTTC.

J is TRBJ2-3 and V is TRBV11-3; TRBD2 matches 10 bases. With V trimmed by 1 base and J by 5 bases, 6 bases remained unmatched. Germline lookup yields CDR1 SGHNT and CDR2 YENEEA. This CDR3 comprises 16 residues. For the CDR3, the DNA is TGTGCCAGCAGCTTAGCCAAACTAGCGGGGAGAGATACGCAGTATTTT. This gives the protein CASSLAKLAGRDTQYF.

The V call is TRBV24-1, the J call TRBJ2-1; 9 bases are shared with TRBD1. Germline V lookup: CDR1 KGHDR, CDR2 SFDVKD. Germline trimming cut 4 bases from V and 3 bases from J; bases unmatched to any gene: 6. The CDR3 is 16 amino acids. The CDR3 bases are TGTGCCACCAGTGACATGGGACAGGGTCTCTACAATGAGCAGTTCTTC. It yields the protein CATSDMGQGLYNEQFF.

The V and J genes are TRBV28 and TRBJ2-7; 7 positions agree with TRBD2. The CDR3 loop spans 12 amino acids. V gave up 6 bases and J gave up 5 bases; unmatched junction bases: 4. CDR1 is MDHEN, CDR2 SYDVKM, per germline. The CDR3 loop is CASRTSTHEQYF. CDR3 nucleotide sequence: TGTGCCAGCAGGACTAGCACCCACGAGCAGTACTTC.

This chain connects TRBV19 to TRBJ2-6; D is uncertain. This CDR3 comprises 13 residues. Germline V gene sequence: CDR1 LNHDA, CDR2 SQIVND (reference sequence). Between the trimmed V and J ends, which lost 6 bases and 13 bases, there was a span of 16 bases. This CDR3 reads CASRDGRVGVLTF. In DNA, the CDR3 is TGTGCCAGTAGGGACGGACGGGTTGGAGTCCTGACTTTC.

This clonotype was picked up a small number of times. The rearrangement uses TRBV6-5 and TRBJ1-5, with 7 bases matching TRBD1. The V gene's germline CDR1 is MNHEY and CDR2 SVGAGI. J was trimmed by 6 bases and V by 0 bases; bases with no gene match: 8. The CDR3 sequence is 16 residues long. The CDR3 loop reads CASSYSNSGGLQPQHF. In DNA form, the CDR3 reads TGTGCCAGCAGTTACTCGAATTCAGGGGGACTTCAGCCCCAGCATTTT.